The 19 T cell receptor beta chains presented below share a single source sample, sequenced in a study of blood T cell repertoires in COVID-19. Clones were read by immunoSEQ multiplex PCR, and TCRdb kept only the in-frame ones, dropping some. This sample has 85,000 to 100,000 clones, with 70% to 90% found just once. The source material was peripheral blood. The source is a man in his fifties or sixties with COVID-19, enrolled during active disease.

The J gene is TRBJ1-5, the V gene TRBV6-5; D remains ambiguous. From germline, CDR1 is MNHEY and CDR2 SVGAGI. CDR3 length equals 14 residues. Trimming removed 6 bases at V and 0 bases at J, with 9 bases between. The chain's CDR3 is CASRVGGSNQPQHF. Here the CDR3 DNA reads TGTGCCAGCAGGGTCGGCGGTAGCAATCAGCCCCAGCATTTT.

The rearrangement joins TRBV5-8 to TRBJ1-2; D call uncertain. Trimming removed 1 base at V and 5 bases at J, with 15 bases between. CDR3 length equals 15 residues. The germline gives CDR1 SGHTS, CDR2 YDEGEE. The CDR3 DNA reads TGTGCCAGCAGCTTGTCGGAAGCTAGAAGTTATGGCTACACCTTC. As protein: CASSLSEARSYGYTF.

J is TRBJ1-3 and V is TRBV6-5; unclear D gene. Trimming pared 0 bases from V and 3 bases from J, leaving 9 bases between. Germline CDR1 MNHEY, CDR2 SVGAGI. The CDR3 spans 15 residues. CDR3 protein: CASSYSPGVGNTIYF. For the CDR3, the DNA is TGTGCCAGCAGTTACTCGCCCGGGGTTGGAAACACCATATATTTT.

V usage is TRBV24-1 and J usage is TRBJ1-2; 7 nucleotides agree with TRBD1. The CDR3 runs 14 residues. With 1 base clipped from V and 8 bases from J, the junction kept 6 bases outside the gene matches. Germline V gives CDR1 KGHDR, CDR2 SFDVKD. The CDR3 coding sequence is TGTGCCACCAGTGATTTTGGGCAGGGGGAAGGCTACACCTTC. Translated: CATSDFGQGEGYTF.

V gene TRBV11-2 combines with J gene TRBJ2-1; weak D call: TRBD1 (5 bases). V dropped 5 bases and J dropped 2 bases, with 19 bases sitting between them. The CDR3 runs 17 residues. CDR1 SGHAT and CDR2 FQNNGV come from the germline V gene. CDR3: CASSPTMGRGTYNEQFF. The CDR3 coding sequence is TGTGCCAGCAGCCCAACGATGGGTAGGGGTACCTACAATGAGCAGTTCTTC.

The chain uses TRBV11-2 and TRBJ1-1, with D uncertain. Germline CDR1 SGHAT, CDR2 FQNNGV. Deletions cut 0 bases from V and 7 bases from J, with 15 bases between. The CDR3 runs 15 residues. The CDR3 DNA is TGTGCCAGCAGCTTAGATTTAGGCGTCGGGTTTGAAGCTTTCTTT. As protein: CASSLDLGVGFEAFF. Complete variable domain (other parts from reference TRBV11-2 and TRBJ1-1): EAGVAQSPRYKIIEKRQSVAFWCNPISGHATLYWYQQILGQGPKLLIQFQNNGVVDDSQLPKDRFSAERLKGVDSTLKIQPAKLEDSAVYLCASSLDLGVGFEAFFGQGTRLTVV.

This clone was seen only once. The chain employs TRBV6-1 and TRBJ2-7; D remains ambiguous. Germline CDR1 reads MNHNS; CDR2 reads SASEGT. The CDR3 is made up of 11 amino acids. Deletions cut 3 bases from V and 2 bases from J, with 2 bases between. The chain's CDR3 is CASSDTYEQYF. The DNA of the CDR3 is TGTGCCAGCAGTGACACCTACGAGCAGTACTTC.

For this clone: Other nucleotide sequences from this sample produce the same CDR3. This chain links TRBV18 with TRBJ1-1; D may be TRBD1 (6 bases). CDR1 and CDR2 from the germline V gene are KGHSH and LQKENI. This CDR3 spans 14 amino acids. The V and J ends lost 2 bases and 2 bases respectively, with 9 bases between them. CDR3 region: CASSPGTLNTEAFF. CDR3 sequence (DNA): TGTGCCAGCTCACCAGGGACATTAAACACTGAAGCTTTCTTT.

J is TRBJ1-6 and V is TRBV2; TRBD1 matches 9 bases. CDR3 length: 16 amino acids. The J segment lost 9 bases and the V segment lost 3 bases, leaving 9 bases of the junction unmatched. The V gene's germline CDR1 is SNHLY and CDR2 FYNNEI. The CDR3 sequence is CASSEWSGTGSSPLHF. Written as DNA, the CDR3 is TGTGCCAGCAGTGAGTGGTCGGGGACAGGGAGTTCACCCCTCCACTTT.

The V gene is TRBV19, the J gene TRBJ1-6; D ambiguous. The CDR3 extends over 13 amino acids. V lost 4 bases, J lost 7 bases, and 8 bases lay in between. The germline gives CDR1 LNHDA, CDR2 SQIVND (reference sequence). The CDR3 protein is CASSNPTNSPLHF. As DNA, the CDR3 is TGTGCCAGTAGTAACCCTACGAATTCACCCCTCCACTTT.

This rearrangement joins TRBV6-5 to TRBJ2-7; D not certain. V was clipped by 7 bases and J by 1 base, with 8 bases between them. Germline-derived CDR1 and CDR2 are MNHEY and SVGAGI. CDR3 size: 12 residues. The CDR3 nucleotides are TGTGCCAGCAACCACAGATCCTACGAGCAGTACTTC. It specifies CASNHRSYEQYF.

This sequence joins TRBV6-5 and TRBJ2-7, with 9 nucleotides matching TRBD2. CDR1 is MNHEY, CDR2 SVGAGI, per germline. The CDR3 loop spans 16 amino acids. With V trimmed by 2 bases and J by 2 bases, 7 bases remained unmatched. CDR3 sequence reads: CASSYSLAGRPYEQYF. As DNA, the CDR3 is TGTGCCAGCAGTTACAGTCTAGCGGGGCGCCCCTACGAGCAGTACTTC.

This clone was found a few times. The chain uses TRBV6-6 and TRBJ2-1; D is undetermined. The CDR3 length is 12 residues. Germline V gene data show CDR1 as MNHNY and CDR2 as SVGAGI (reference sequence). The V end was cut by 8 bases, the J end by 2 bases, with 7 bases between. CDR3 in amino acids: CASSRPYNEQFF. CDR3 DNA: TGTGCCAGCTCTAGGCCCTACAATGAGCAGTTCTTC.

The chain carries TRBV2 and TRBJ1-3; D may be TRBD1 (6 bases). The CDR3 runs to 11 residues. The germline V gene encodes CDR1 SNHLY and CDR2 FYNNEI. V lost 8 bases, J lost 4 bases, and 6 bases lay in between. The CDR3 is CASDRGNTIYF. In nucleotides, the CDR3 is TGTGCCAGCGACAGGGGAAACACCATATATTTT.

This clone has just one count. This chain links TRBV10-1 with TRBJ1-4; 10 bases line up with TRBD1. CDR3 size: 15 residues. Germline CDR1 reads WNHNN; CDR2 reads SYGVQD (reference sequence). V shed 10 bases and J 5 bases; nucleotides not matched to a gene: 10. This CDR3 reads CATNRRDRGNEKLFF. In DNA, the CDR3 is TGCGCCACTAACCGTCGGGACAGGGGAAATGAAAAACTGTTTTTT.

The rearrangement uses TRBV4-1 and TRBJ2-7; no definite D call. This CDR3 spans 14 amino acids. Germline values: CDR1 MGHRA, CDR2 YSYEKL. V lost 1 base to trimming and J lost 0 bases, with 7 bases between them. CDR3 region: CASSQVGLSYEQYF. The CDR3 bases are TGCGCCAGCAGCCAAGTGGGCCTCTCCTACGAGCAGTACTTC.

CDR3 loop: CASRVDRWPHF. CDR3 bases: TGTGCCAGCAGAGTGGACAGGTGGCCGCATTTT. This chain links TRBV2 with TRBJ1-5; TRBD1 matches 7 bases. This CDR3 spans 11 amino acids. With 6 bases clipped from V and 15 bases from J, the junction kept 8 bases outside the gene matches. Germline V gene sequence: CDR1 SNHLY, CDR2 FYNNEI.

The V call is TRBV25-1, the J call TRBJ1-6, with D unresolved. This CDR3 is built from 14 residues. V was shortened by 3 bases and J by 9 bases, with 12 bases between the two germline ends. Germline V CDR1 and CDR2: MGHDK, SYGVNS. This chain's CDR3 is CASSDPGVGSPLHF. In DNA form, the CDR3 reads TGTGCCAGCAGTGATCCCGGGGTGGGTTCACCCCTCCACTTT.

In this sample, this clone turned up once. This sequence joins TRBV6-5 and TRBJ2-7; 10 bases are shared with TRBD1. The ends lost 6 bases at V and 7 bases at J; junction bases unmatched: 6. Germline V gene sequence: CDR1 MNHEY, CDR2 SVGAGI. The CDR3 totals 13 residues. The CDR3: CASRGQGMGEQYF. For the CDR3, the DNA is TGTGCCAGCAGGGGACAGGGGATGGGGGAGCAGTACTTC.